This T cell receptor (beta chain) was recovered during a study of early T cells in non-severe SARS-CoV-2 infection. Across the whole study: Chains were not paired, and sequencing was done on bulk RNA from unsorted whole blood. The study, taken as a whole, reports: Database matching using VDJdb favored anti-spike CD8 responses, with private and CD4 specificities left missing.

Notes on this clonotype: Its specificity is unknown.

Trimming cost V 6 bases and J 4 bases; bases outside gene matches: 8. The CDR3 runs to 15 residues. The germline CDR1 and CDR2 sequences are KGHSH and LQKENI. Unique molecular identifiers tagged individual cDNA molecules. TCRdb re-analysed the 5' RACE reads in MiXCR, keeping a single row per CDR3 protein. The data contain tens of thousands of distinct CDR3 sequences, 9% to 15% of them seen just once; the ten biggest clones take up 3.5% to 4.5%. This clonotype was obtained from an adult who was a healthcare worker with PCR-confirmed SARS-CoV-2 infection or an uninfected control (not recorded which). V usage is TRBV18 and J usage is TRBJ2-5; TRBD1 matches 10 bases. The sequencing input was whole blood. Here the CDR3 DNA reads TGTGCCAGCTCCCCGAGACAGGGGGCATCAGAGACCCAGTACTTC. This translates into CASSPRQGASETQYF.